Described below is a single T cell receptor (beta chain) sequence and its context. This clonotype has at least ten counts. Its recognized antigen is unknown. No per-base quality is available; no much larger clone lies one base away. This entry comes from a study of T cells in Graves' hyperthyroidism and ophthalmopathy (dated by TCRdb to between 2017 and 2020). About the full investigation: Peripheral blood samples were taken at initial diagnosis, before any treatment was given. Whether ophthalmopathy could be predicted prospectively was tested in an independent validation cohort made up of 18 hyperthyroidism patients plus 17 patients who later progressed to ophthalmopathy. According to the paper, TCR Vbeta CDR3 sequencing was carried out on some 140 peripheral blood samples, which came from fewer than 50 ophthalmopathy, fewer than 80 hyperthyroidism and roughly 17 progressor patients. To identify distinguishing TCR V-J signatures, a discovery cohort of roughly 100 patients was used, comprising 43 with Graves' ophthalmopathy and 57 with stable Graves' hyperthyroidism. Once sampling was done, hyperthyroidism patients were given methimazole at a starting dose of 30 mg daily, whereas ophthalmopathy patients were given high-dose intravenous methylprednisolone. Thyroid tissue and blood T-cell repertoires from roughly six Graves' hyperthyroidism patients were also compared in the study. The 100 discovery patients were randomly divided into training and test sets at a 7:3 ratio. Results and caveats for the whole study, not just this receptor: Blood samples also contained most of the expanded thyroid clonotypes (frequency above 0.001), which suggests that blood repertoires may reflect thyroid immune responses. No statistical method was used to set the sample size in advance, and investigators knew the group allocation. In validation, progression to ophthalmopathy was predicted by the model with around 70% sensitivity and nearly 75% specificity, a median of roughly 6.4 months before onset. In cross-validation, a model built on a 13 V-J signature told ophthalmopathy apart from stable hyperthyroidism with under 90% sensitivity and roughly 83% specificity, and in testing the same model reached 80%/75%.

Amplification of TCR beta CDR3 regions was carried out from RNA transcripts. The first round of RT-PCR for the TCR CDR3 was performed with the HTBI primer set and the Qiagen OneStep RT-PCR kit. A second multiplex PCR round built the libraries, followed by size selection and purification. The libraries were sequenced on an Illumina HiSeq2000 using paired-end 100 bp reads. On the study's bioinformatics: SOAPnuke was used to process the raw data, throwing out any read that contained adapters or uncalled bases, had a mean Phred below 15, or lacked an exact constant-primer or identifier match. COPE v1.2.5 was used to merge the high-quality paired reads, and each unique nucleotide sequence was defined as a clonotype. MiTCR v1.1 was used to align the clonotypes against IMGT TRBV, TRBD and TRBJ reference segments. The analysis included only V-J combinations with a frequency above 0.0001, which together covered more than 99% of the repertoires. The TCS score was defined as the ratio of F50 (clonal expansion) to E x V (chaos), calculated using BLOSUM62-based TCRdist between CDR3 peptides within each V-J. Welch's t-statistics and random forest reduced roughly 530 V-J features to 10 to 15, which were used in a naive Bayes classifier (R e1071). The raw public data were reprocessed by TCRdb itself: fastp quality trimming at Q25, MiXCR clonotype calling, in-frame beta chains only. Rows matching on CDR3 protein sequence are summarized as one entry with the most common DNA and genes. TCRdb's processing, not the authors' own work, is the source of the V and J calls. The sample includes about 550,000 distinct CDR3 sequences, with less than 25% observed a single time. Around 27% of the sample is held by the ten biggest clonotypes.

Stable Graves' hyperthyroidism was defined as no progression to ophthalmopathy during 18 months of follow-up. Hyperthyroidism patients were newly diagnosed, with disease duration under 2 months, and aged 18 to 65 years. The study excluded patients with uncontrolled infections, other autoimmune diseases, pregnancy or lactation. Diagnoses were based on clinical symptoms, serum thyroxine and TRAb, thyroid ultrasound and orbital computed tomography. PBMCs were isolated from approximately 10 ml of fresh peripheral blood by Ficoll-Paque density gradient centrifugation. Total RNA was extracted using Trizol reagent, and RNA quality was assessed on an Agilent 2100 Bioanalyzer. This receptor was taken from a man younger than 30 with Graves' hyperthyroidism. The sequenced material came from blood.

The DNA reads TGTGCCAGCAGTCGTTCCTGGGGGAGCTCCTACGAGCAGTACTTC. Its protein reads: CASSRSWGSSYEQYF. The receptor chain draws on TRBV6-5 and TRBJ2-7; the D gene may be TRBD1 or TRBD2, since each aligns over 5 bases. The CDR3, cysteine through phenylalanine, is 15 amino acids long. Only CDR3 DNA remains: 45 bases, in frame from the first base. Relative to germline, V is 5 bases shorter and J is 0 bases shorter, with 14 bases between their ends. The germline V gene yields MNHEY for CDR1 and SVGAGI for CDR2.